Many counts were recorded for the clone carrying this T cell receptor (beta chain). Its specificity is unknown. This specimen comes from a study of T cells in Graves' hyperthyroidism and ophthalmopathy. Overall study findings and caveats: Most expanded thyroid clonotypes above 0.001 also appeared in blood. Ophthalmopathy was told apart from stable hyperthyroidism by a 13 V-J model.

PBMCs were obtained from 10 ml fresh peripheral blood. CDR3 length equals 13 residues. Trimming took off 7 bases at V and 4 bases at J, with 11 bases between the two ends. TCR beta CDR3 regions were amplified from RNA transcripts. An initial round of RT-PCR targeting the TCR CDR3 relied on the HTBI primer set. TCRdb independently ran MiXCR on the multiplex PCR reads; one entry per CDR3 protein. Of some 360,000 distinct CDR3 sequences listed, roughly 20% are singletons. This TCR came from a woman between 40 and 55 years old with Graves' ophthalmopathy. The sequenced sample was blood. This chain uses TRBV12-3 or TRBV12-4 with TRBJ1-5; no clear D gene. The DNA for the CDR3 is TGTGCCAGCACCCTAAGCGGGAATCAGCCCCAGCATTTT. Its translation: CASTLSGNQPQHF.